The 12 T cell receptor beta chains below come from one sample, sequenced in a study of radiotherapy plus CTLA-4 blockade in lung cancer. Using immunoSEQ multiplex PCR, the repertoire was profiled, and TCRdb retains in-frame clones only, with some absent. Here the sample spans approximately 89,000 clones, roughly four fifths being singletons. Source: peripheral blood, taken from a patient treated with radiotherapy plus ipilimumab. These receptors were collected from a human donor with non-small cell lung cancer that progressed on radiotherapy plus ipilimumab.

The count of this clone is one. The V call is TRBV7-3, the J call TRBJ2-2; 8 bases align to TRBD2. The CDR3 has 15 residues. Germline V gene lookup returns CDR1 SGHTA and CDR2 FQGTGA. V lost 2 bases to trimming and J lost 5 bases; unmatched junction nucleotides: 4. The CDR3 DNA reads as TGTGCCAGCAGCTTATTTGCGGGAGGAACCGGGGAGCTGTTTTTT. Translating gives CASSLFAGGTGELFF.

This chain joins TRBV7-2 and TRBJ1-1, with D perhaps matching TRBD1 (6 bases). V dropped 3 bases and J dropped 4 bases, with 12 bases sitting between them. The CDR3 is made up of 14 amino acids. Germline V lookup: CDR1 SGHTA, CDR2 FQGNSA. The CDR3 reads CASSFPDRLTEAFF. CDR3 sequence (DNA): TGTGCCAGCAGCTTCCCCGACAGGCTCACTGAAGCTTTCTTT. The full variable domain, with the rest looked up from reference TRBV7-2 and TRBJ1-1, is GAGVSQSPSNKVTEKGKDVELRCDPISGHTALYWYRQSLGQGLEFLIYFQGNSAPDKSGLPSDRFSAERTGGSVSTLTIQRTQQEDSAVYLCASSFPDRLTEAFFGQGTRLTVV.

This clone was counted once. CDR3 protein: CASSLSGSPYEQYF. The CDR3 nucleotides are TGCGCCAGCAGCTTATCGGGCAGTCCCTACGAGCAGTACTTC. The chain uses TRBV5-1 and TRBJ2-7, with unresolved D. Germline CDR1 reads SGHRS; CDR2 reads YFSETQ. CDR3 length equals 14 residues. Trimming shortened V by 2 bases and J by 2 bases, and 11 bases separated the two germline ends.

CDR3 amino acids: CASSTGVGYEQYF. The CDR3, as DNA: TGCGCCAGCAGCACGGGGGTCGGCTACGAGCAGTACTTC. This chain connects TRBV5-1 to TRBJ2-7, with a weak D call TRBD2 (6 bases). Germline V gene lookup returns CDR1 SGHRS and CDR2 YFSETQ. The CDR3 contains 13 residues. V lost 4 bases to trimming and J lost 3 bases, with 11 bases between them.

The V gene is TRBV9, the J gene TRBJ2-7, with a tentative D call TRBD2 (5 bases). From germline, CDR1 is SGDLS and CDR2 YYNGEE. Trimming took 4 bases from V and 0 from J, leaving 14 bases between them. The length of the CDR3 is 15 residues. The CDR3, as DNA: TGTGCCAGCAGCCCAGACGGGGTCACCTCCTACGAGCAGTACTTC. This encodes CASSPDGVTSYEQYF.

The chain carries TRBV6-1 and TRBJ2-5; 9 bases match TRBD1. This CDR3 is built from 17 residues. CDR1 is MNHNS, CDR2 SASEGT, per germline. V shed 0 bases and J 1 base; nucleotides not matched to a gene: 6. The CDR3 reads CASSEASLTGGQETQYF. The CDR3 nucleotides are TGTGCCAGCAGTGAAGCTTCACTGACAGGGGGCCAAGAGACCCAGTACTTC.

The V call is TRBV6-6, the J call TRBJ2-4; 8 positions agree with TRBD1. V was pared by 6 bases and J by 1 base, with 2 bases of the junction left unmatched. Germline values: CDR1 MNHNY, CDR2 SVGAGI (reference sequence). The CDR3 has 14 residues. The CDR3 here is CASRDRVAKNIQYF. CDR3 bases: TGTGCCAGCAGGGACAGGGTGGCCAAAAACATTCAGTACTTC.

The V gene is TRBV6-5, the J gene TRBJ2-1; unclear D gene. Germline V gives CDR1 MNHEY, CDR2 SVGAGI. This CDR3 has 11 amino acids. Trimming pared 7 bases from V and 4 bases from J, leaving 5 bases between. The CDR3 loop is CASTSYNEQFF. CDR3 nucleotide sequence: TGTGCCAGCACCAGTTACAATGAGCAGTTCTTC.

This chain connects TRBV7-3 to TRBJ1-1; no clear D gene. V lost 5 bases and J 3 bases, leaving 13 bases between the germline ends. This CDR3 has 14 residues. From germline, CDR1 is SGHTA and CDR2 FQGTGA. CDR3 in amino acids: CASSNVPQDTEAFF. The CDR3 nucleotides are TGTGCCAGCAGCAACGTGCCGCAAGACACTGAAGCTTTCTTT. Full variable domain (rest looked up from reference TRBV7-3 and TRBJ1-1): GAGVSQTPSNKVTEKGKYVELRCDPISGHTALYWYRQSLGQGPEFLIYFQGTGAADDSGLPNDRFFAVRPEGSVSTLKIQRTERGDSAVYLCASSNVPQDTEAFFGQGTRLTVV.

V usage is TRBV4-2 and J usage is TRBJ2-1; D unresolved. The V end lost 0 bases, the J end lost 4 bases, and 7 bases lay between the germline ends. This CDR3 has 14 residues. Germline V gives CDR1 LGHNA, CDR2 YNFKEQ. The CDR3: CASSQDGLYNEQFF. Written as DNA, the CDR3 is TGTGCCAGCAGCCAAGATGGCCTATACAATGAGCAGTTCTTC.

The chain carries TRBV18 and TRBJ2-1, with D unresolved. The V and J ends lost 3 bases and 5 bases respectively, with 17 bases between them. The CDR3 totals 16 residues. The germline V gene encodes CDR1 KGHSH and CDR2 LQKENI. This CDR3 reads CASSPADVAGNNEQFF. Here the CDR3 DNA reads TGTGCCAGCTCACCGGCGGACGTCGCCGGAAACAATGAGCAGTTCTTC.

The chain carries TRBV18 and TRBJ1-6; a weak D match, TRBD1 (6 bases). The CDR3 spans 17 residues. V was pared by 0 bases and J by 4 bases, with 13 bases between. Looked up from germline, CDR1 is KGHSH and CDR2 is LQKENI. The CDR3 here is CASSPPVGGAYNSPLHF. The CDR3 nucleotides read TGTGCCAGCTCACCACCGGTCGGGGGCGCATATAATTCACCCCTCCACTTT.